Listed here is a single T cell receptor beta chain. The repertoire was sequenced with immunoSEQ multiplex PCR; TCRdb's copy has only in-frame clones and lacks some. The repertoire consists of around 100,000 clones, with 91% occurring once and the leading ten covering 3.5%. The sample originates from a study of T cell changes during pregnancy in multiple sclerosis. The sequencing used peripheral blood, collected after pregnancy. The origin of this receptor is a female donor with multiple sclerosis, enrolled in a pregnancy study.

Written as DNA, the CDR3 is TGTGCCAGCAGTGAAACAGGGGCAATTGTCTATGGCTACACCTTC. It translates to CASSETGAIVYGYTF. The rearrangement joins TRBV25-1 to TRBJ1-2; 7 bases align to TRBD1. CDR3 length: 15 amino acids. Losses at the gene ends were 2 bases for V and 4 bases for J; bases not matched to a gene: 7. Germline loops: CDR1 MGHDK, CDR2 SYGVNS.